Sequencing of this TCR beta chain was carried out in a study of T cells in tuberculosis. This CDR3 is built from 15 residues. The ends were cut back, 6 bases at V and 2 bases at J, with 14 bases in the middle. Per germline, CDR1 MNHEY and CDR2 SMNVEV (reference sequence). Cells were sorted from thawed PBMC rested overnight and stained with GMM-loaded CD1B tetramer, viability dye and anti-CD3. The lipid loaded on the CD1B tetramers was C32 glucose monomycolate from Rhodococcus equi. The method was immunoSEQ multiplex PCR; TCRdb's version includes in-frame clones alone and lacks a portion of them. The table shows 50,000 to 65,000 clones, with roughly 88% occurring only once.

The chain is built from TRBV27 and TRBJ2-1; D may be TRBD2 (5 bases). The sample consisted of CD1b-GMM tetramer-negative cells sorted from PBMCs. The clonotype originates from an adult woman with latent tuberculosis. The CDR3 loop is CASSKRESPYNEQFF. CDR3 nucleotides: TGTGCCAGCAGCAAGAGGGAAAGCCCCTACAATGAGCAGTTCTTC.